One sample yielded the 21 T cell receptor beta chains listed below, sequenced in a study of T-cell memory formation after mild COVID-19. TCRdb used MiXCR to reprocess the 5' RACE reads, holding one entry per CDR3 protein. Of approximately 350,000 distinct CDR3 sequences in the sample, approximately 13% were seen once. Sequences were obtained from PBMCs or a T cell subset sorted from them (not recorded which). These receptors originate from a man younger than 30 who had mild COVID-19 (a few samples of this study predate the infection). Cell type and time point are not known.

This clonotype was counted between two and nine times. This chain uses TRBV18 with TRBJ1-4; TRBD1 is a possible D gene (5 bases). From germline, CDR1 is KGHSH and CDR2 LQKENI. Trimming shortened V by 2 bases and J by 4 bases, and 11 bases separated the two germline ends. This CDR3 is 15 amino acids long. The CDR3 loop is CASSPSAGINEKLFF. CDR3 nucleotide sequence: TGTGCCAGCTCACCATCGGCAGGGATTAATGAAAAACTGTTTTTT.

In its sample, this clonotype was seen a few times. The chain is built from TRBV2 and TRBJ2-1; TRBD2 is a possible D gene (5 bases). CDR1 and CDR2 from the germline V gene are SNHLY and FYNNEI. The length of the CDR3 is 12 residues. V was shortened by 7 bases and J by 12 bases, with 16 bases between the two germline ends. The CDR3 is CASKRLAEVQFF. DNA for the CDR3: TGTGCCAGCAAGAGGCTAGCCGAAGTGCAGTTCTTC.

This clonotype was observed a handful of times. The chain is built from TRBV5-1 and TRBJ2-1, with D tentatively TRBD2 (6 bases). The V end lost 4 bases, the J end lost 1 base, and 9 bases lay between the germline ends. The CDR3 totals 14 residues. Germline CDR1 and CDR2: SGHRS and YFSETQ. CDR3 amino acids: CASSPEGSYNEQFF. The DNA for the CDR3 is TGCGCCAGCAGCCCGGAGGGGTCCTACAATGAGCAGTTCTTC. The whole variable domain, remainder taken from reference TRBV5-1 and TRBJ2-1, is KAGVTQTPRYLIKTRGQQVTLSCSPISGHRSVSWYQQTPGQGLQFLFEYFSETQRNKGNFPGRFSGRQFSNSRSEMNVSTLELGDSALYLCASSPEGSYNEQFFGPGTRLTVL.

The V and J genes are TRBV4-1 and TRBJ2-1; D is possibly TRBD1 (6 bases). V lost 1 base to trimming and J lost 13 bases, with 11 bases between them. This CDR3 has 12 residues. The V gene's germline CDR1 is MGHRA and CDR2 YSYEKL. As DNA, the CDR3 is TGCGCCAGCAGCCAAGGCCGGGACATTCAGTTCTTC. It translates to CASSQGRDIQFF.

In this sample, this clonotype turned up a few times. The chain employs TRBV7-2 and TRBJ2-7; D unresolved. V lost 1 base and J 5 bases, leaving 3 bases between the germline ends. This CDR3 region has 11 residues. Germline loops: CDR1 SGHTA, CDR2 FQGNSA. CDR3 region: CASSLGDEQYV. In DNA form, the CDR3 reads TGTGCCAGCAGCTTAGGGGACGAGCAGTACGTC.

This clonotype was counted only a few times. The chain carries TRBV20-1 and TRBJ1-4; D not resolved. The CDR3 contains 13 residues. CDR1 and CDR2 (germline): DFQATT, SNEGSKA (reference sequence). CDR3 sequence (DNA): TGCGGATATCATTCGGGTGCGGGTGAAAAACTGTTTTTT. It translates to CGYHSGAGEKLFF.

J is TRBJ1-2 and V is TRBV10-3; TRBD1 matches at 7 bases. Germline V gene sequence: CDR1 ENHRY, CDR2 SYGVKD. The length of the CDR3 is 14 residues. Trimming removed 0 bases from V and 8 bases from J; junction bases left unmatched: 6. Written as DNA, the CDR3 is TGTGCCATCAGTGAGTCGAAGGACAGGAGGGGCTACACCTTC. It is translated as CAISESKDRRGYTF.

This clonotype was picked up a small number of times. V usage is TRBV6-2 or TRBV6-3 and J usage is TRBJ2-5; D remains ambiguous. CDR1 and CDR2 from the germline V gene are MNHEY and SVGEGT. V lost 3 bases to trimming and J lost 2 bases, with 10 bases between them. This CDR3 contains 14 residues. CDR3 loop: CASSYPNVQETQYF. The DNA for the CDR3 is TGTGCCAGCAGTTATCCCAACGTGCAAGAGACCCAGTACTTC.

The table lists this clonotype with many counts. J is TRBJ2-5 and V is TRBV6-5; the D gene is possibly TRBD1 (7 bases). Looked up from germline, CDR1 is MNHEY and CDR2 is SVGAGI. The V and J ends lost 6 bases and 5 bases respectively, with 13 bases between them. The CDR3 spans 13 residues. CDR3 sequence: CASRPGGRETQYF. The CDR3 coding sequence is TGTGCCAGCAGGCCAGGGGGGCGTGAGACCCAGTACTTC.

This rearrangement joins TRBV11-2 to TRBJ1-4; D not resolved. The V end lost 3 bases, the J end lost 2 bases, and 10 bases lay between the germline ends. Germline values: CDR1 SGHAT, CDR2 FQNNGV. The CDR3 length is 15 residues. The CDR3 loop is CASSFLGNTNEKLFF. DNA for the CDR3: TGTGCCAGCAGCTTCCTAGGGAACACTAATGAAAAACTGTTTTTT.

This chain joins TRBV7-8 and TRBJ1-4; no reliable D call. Germline V gene sequence: CDR1 SGHVS, CDR2 FQNEAQ. The CDR3 runs to 15 residues. The V end was cut by 5 bases, the J end by 3 bases, with 13 bases between. CDR3 nucleotide sequence: TGTGCCAGCAGCCTCGCCGTGTTCGCTAATGAAAAACTGTTTTTT. Its translation: CASSLAVFANEKLFF.

This clonotype appeared many times. The chain combines TRBV5-5 with TRBJ2-1; 10 nucleotides agree with TRBD2. V was pared by 4 bases and J by 4 bases, with 5 bases of the junction left unmatched. Germline loops: CDR1 SGHKS, CDR2 YYEKEE (reference sequence). This CDR3 is built from 15 residues. CDR3 coding DNA: TGTGCCAGCAGCCAAACTAGCGGGGTATACAATGAGCAGTTCTTC. As protein: CASSQTSGVYNEQFF.

This chain joins TRBV12-3 or TRBV12-4 and TRBJ2-5; 8 nucleotides align to TRBD1. Losses at the gene ends were 5 bases for V and 4 bases for J; bases not matched to a gene: 3. This CDR3 region has 13 residues. CDR3 bases: TGTGCCAGCAGTATCGGACAGGGAGAGACCCAGTACTTC. Encoded protein: CASSIGQGETQYF.

The chain uses TRBV2 and TRBJ1-5; D gene unclear. The V gene's germline CDR1 is SNHLY and CDR2 FYNNEI. The ends were cut back, 6 bases at V and 4 bases at J, with 16 bases in the middle. This CDR3 region has 15 residues. This CDR3 reads CASSVDQTGNQPQHF. CDR3 bases: TGTGCCAGCAGCGTTGACCAAACTGGAAATCAGCCCCAGCATTTT.

The DNA for the CDR3 is TGTGCCAGCAGATTTACGGACCGGGACTATGGCTACACCTTC. This gives the protein CASRFTDRDYGYTF. This chain uses TRBV12-3 or TRBV12-4 with TRBJ1-2; the D is unclear. V lost 6 bases and J lost 3, with 14 bases in between. The CDR3 consists of 14 residues.

This clonotype has more than one count but fewer than ten. The V and J genes are TRBV6-5 and TRBJ2-7, with TRBD1 matching 7 bases. J was trimmed by 1 base and V by 6 bases; bases with no gene match: 6. The CDR3 is 14 residues long. CDR1 MNHEY and CDR2 SVGAGI come from the germline V gene. The CDR3 reads CASRTGMSSYEQYV. CDR3 in DNA: TGTGCCAGCAGGACAGGGATGTCTTCCTACGAGCAGTACGTC.

V and J are TRBV6-2 or TRBV6-3 and TRBJ2-1; D might be TRBD1 (6 bases). The V gene lost 6 bases and the J gene lost 9 bases, with 12 bases spanning the gap. This CDR3 is 12 amino acids long. Per the germline V gene, CDR1 is MNHEY and CDR2 is SVGEGT. Here the CDR3 DNA reads TGTGCCAGCAGCAACAGGGTGGGTGAGCAGTTCTTC. Translating it yields CASSNRVGEQFF.

This clonotype has more than one count but fewer than ten. The chain carries TRBV5-8 and TRBJ2-1; D assignment may be TRBD1 or TRBD2 (5 bases each). Trimming shortened V by 5 bases and J by 0 bases, and 15 bases separated the two germline ends. Germline V gene lookup returns CDR1 SGHTS and CDR2 YDEGEE. The CDR3 spans 16 residues. The CDR3 loop reads CASSSGALPSYNEQFF. The CDR3 DNA reads TGTGCCAGCAGTTCCGGGGCCCTTCCCTCCTACAATGAGCAGTTCTTC.

This clonotype has only a few counts. The V gene is TRBV3-1, the J gene TRBJ1-6, with 10 bases fitting TRBD1. Trimming took 4 bases from V and 8 from J; bases not matched to a gene: 2. The CDR3 spans 14 residues. Per germline, CDR1 LGHDT and CDR2 YNNKEL (reference sequence). CDR3 nucleotides: TGTGCCAGCAGCCTGGGGACAGGGGATTCACCCCTCCACTTT. It translates to CASSLGTGDSPLHF.

This clonotype appeared a few times. The rearrangement links TRBV9 to TRBJ2-4; no clear D. Germline loops: CDR1 SGDLS, CDR2 YYNGEE. The germline V and J ends were trimmed by 2 bases and 4 bases, with 7 bases remaining between them. The CDR3 consists of 13 residues. DNA of the CDR3: TGTGCCAGCAGCGTTGACGGTAAAAACATTCAGTACTTC. Translated: CASSVDGKNIQYF. Full variable domain (missing parts from reference TRBV9 and TRBJ2-4): DSGVTQTPKHLITATGQRVTLRCSPRSGDLSVYWYQQSLDQGLQFLIQYYNGEERAKGNILERFSAQQFPDLHSELNLSSLELGDSALYFCASSVDGKNIQYFGAGTRLSVL.

The table lists this clonotype with a few counts. V gene TRBV29-1 combines with J gene TRBJ2-5; 8 nucleotides agree with TRBD1. The trim removed 1 base at V and 5 bases at J, leaving 6 bases unmatched. The CDR3 contains 14 residues. Germline CDR1 reads SQVTM; CDR2 reads ANQGSEA. CDR3 coding DNA: TGCAGCGTTGAAGCCGACAGGGGACGGGAGACCCAGTACTTC. Protein sequence: CSVEADRGRETQYF.